The 26 T cell receptor beta chains given below trace back to one sample, sequenced in a study of patients and donors after allogeneic stem cell transplantation. TCRdb analysed the RT-PCR reads with MiXCR anew, one entry per CDR3 protein. The sample holds about 960,000 distinct CDR3 sequences, more than 15% seen once. Sequencing was performed on blood, either unsorted or a sorted T cell fraction (not recorded which). The source is a human donor who was either an allogeneic HSCT recipient or a stem cell or donor lymphocyte infusion donor (not recorded which). It is not recorded whose cells these are; they may come from a transplant donor.

The CDR3 nucleotides are TGTGCCAGCAGTGTTCTAGCGGCCTACGAGCAGTACTTC. This gives the protein CASSVLAAYEQYF. The J gene is TRBJ2-7, the V gene TRBV25-1, with TRBD2 identical over 7 bases. V dropped 4 bases and J dropped 2; count of bases not matched to a gene: 2. This CDR3 contains 13 residues. Germline V CDR1 and CDR2: MGHDK, SYGVNS.

This clonotype was found a few times. The V gene is TRBV2, the J gene TRBJ2-7; 10 bases map to TRBD1. Germline V lookup: CDR1 SNHLY, CDR2 FYNNEI. J was trimmed by 5 bases and V by 7 bases; bases with no gene match: 14. The CDR3 sequence is 16 residues long. CDR3 nucleotides: TGTGCCAGCAAGACAGGGGGCCCCCCATCCTGGGACGAGCAGTACTTC. Its protein is CASKTGGPPSWDEQYF.

The V and J genes are TRBV15 and TRBJ1-3, with D perhaps TRBD1 (5 bases). The CDR3 consists of 14 residues. Trimming cost V 0 bases and J 8 bases, with 11 bases left between them. Germline V gene data show CDR1 as LNHNV and CDR2 as YYDKDF (reference sequence). CDR3 sequence (DNA): TGTGCCACCAGCAGAGATCGGCAGGGTGACACCATATATTTT. This encodes CATSRDRQGDTIYF.

This rearrangement joins TRBV29-1 to TRBJ2-2, with 8 positions matching TRBD1. The germline V gene encodes CDR1 SQVTM and CDR2 ANQGSEA. The CDR3 has 14 residues. V shed 4 bases, J shed 3 bases, and the junction held 4 bases outside the gene matches. The CDR3 coding sequence is TGCAGCGTTGGTGCAGGGGGCTACACCGGGGAGCTGTTTTTT. Protein sequence: CSVGAGGYTGELFF.

This rearrangement joins TRBV4-2 to TRBJ2-1; D remains unclear. The CDR3 totals 14 residues. From germline, CDR1 is LGHNA and CDR2 YNFKEQ. The V and J ends lost 4 bases and 3 bases respectively, with 10 bases between them. CDR3 coding DNA: TGTGCCAGCAGCCTCAATCCCATCTACAATGAGCAGTTCTTC. Its translation: CASSLNPIYNEQFF.

The chain employs TRBV20-1 and TRBJ1-2; 8 bases match TRBD1. The germline CDR1 and CDR2 sequences are DFQATT and SNEGSKA (reference sequence). The length of the CDR3 is 16 residues. The CDR3 is CIPSGGRGLSDYGYTF. The CDR3 bases are TGCATTCCCTCGGGAGGCAGGGGGCTTTCCGACTATGGCTACACCTTC.

This clonotype was seen a few times. This chain connects TRBV5-1 to TRBJ2-1, with a possible D match to TRBD1 (7 bases). V was shortened by 6 bases and J by 2 bases, with 15 bases between the two germline ends. The CDR3 has 15 amino acids. Germline V gene data show CDR1 as SGHRS and CDR2 as YFSETQ. CDR3 in amino acids: CASTGGTVTYNEQFF. The CDR3 DNA sequence: TGCGCCAGCACCGGCGGGACAGTGACCTACAATGAGCAGTTCTTC.

The V gene is TRBV20-1, the J gene TRBJ1-1; no definite D call. Germline assignment: CDR1 DFQATT and CDR2 SNEGSKA (reference sequence). The ends were cut back, 5 bases at V and 1 base at J, with 14 bases in the middle. CDR3 size: 14 residues. CDR3 nucleotides: TGCAGTGCTGCTCGGGCAGCCCGGAACACTGAAGCTTTCTTT. Amino acid sequence: CSAARAARNTEAFF.

This rearrangement joins TRBV21-1 to TRBJ2-5; the D call in the table, TRBD1, was not verified against the DNA. TRBV21-1 is recorded as a pseudogene. The CDR3 has 15 residues. The CDR3 DNA reads TGTGCCAGCAGCCTACATAGGGACATTCGAGAGACCCAGTACTTC. It is translated as CASSLHRDIRETQYF.

The chain has TRBV20-1 and TRBJ2-7, with TRBD2 as a possible D gene (6 bases). From germline, CDR1 is DFQATT and CDR2 SNEGSKA (reference sequence). Trimming removed 0 bases at V and 0 bases at J, with 12 bases between. CDR3 size: 15 residues. DNA for the CDR3: TGCAGTGCTAGAGATAAGGCGACTAGCTCCTACGAGCAGTACTTC. This gives the protein CSARDKATSSYEQYF.

The chain uses TRBV27 and TRBJ2-7; 13 positions match TRBD2. Per the germline V gene, CDR1 is MNHEY and CDR2 is SMNVEV (reference sequence). The V segment lost 2 bases and the J segment 7 bases; nucleotides outside the gene matches: 11. The CDR3 extends over 17 amino acids. The CDR3: CASSLPYGLAGVFEQYF. In nucleotides, the CDR3 is TGTGCCAGCAGTTTACCATACGGACTAGCGGGAGTTTTTGAGCAGTACTTC.

The gene calls are TRBV5-1 and TRBJ2-7, with 8 bases identical to TRBD1. There are 17 residues in the CDR3. Trimming removed 0 bases from V and 1 base from J; junction bases left unmatched: 9. The V gene's germline CDR1 is SGHRS and CDR2 YFSETQ. CDR3 DNA: TGCGCCAGCAGCTTGGGAGTGTGGGGACAGGTGTCCTACGAGCAGTACTTC. Its translation: CASSLGVWGQVSYEQYF.

This clonotype was detected a few times. The chain joins TRBV7-9 to TRBJ1-5; tentative D call: TRBD1 (5 bases). The V gene lost 5 bases and the J gene lost 0 bases, with 17 bases spanning the gap. Germline V gene lookup returns CDR1 SEHNR and CDR2 FQNEAQ (reference sequence). This CDR3 comprises 17 residues. CDR3 coding DNA: TGTGCCAGCAGCCTCGACACTTGGGACGGTAGCAATCAGCCCCAGCATTTT. Translation: CASSLDTWDGSNQPQHF.

This clonotype was counted a few times. The junction shows a germline mismatch at one end, possibly a read error. This rearrangement joins TRBV14 to TRBJ2-1, with D possibly being TRBD2 (6 bases). Germline values: CDR1 SGHDN, CDR2 FVKESK. The length of the CDR3 is 14 residues. The CDR3 region is CASSQLTSYHEQFF. CDR3 sequence (DNA): TGTGCCAGCAGCCAACTCACTAGCTACCATGAGCAGTTCTTC.

This chain joins TRBV7-9 and TRBJ2-7; TRBD2 agrees at 10 bases. The CDR3 loop spans 14 amino acids. J was trimmed by 6 bases and V by 5 bases; bases with no gene match: 7. CDR1 and CDR2 from the germline V gene are SEHNR and FQNEAQ (reference sequence). The CDR3 loop reads CASSASSGSIEQYF. The CDR3 DNA reads as TGTGCCAGCAGCGCTTCTAGCGGGAGTATCGAGCAGTACTTC. Supplemented by reference TRBV7-9 and TRBJ2-7, the full variable domain reads DTGVSQNPRHKITKRGQNVTFRCDPISEHNRLYWYRQTLGQGPEFLTYFQNEAQLEKSRLLSDRFSAERPKGSFSTLEIQRTEQGDSAMYLCASSASSGSIEQYFGPGTRLTVT.

The CDR3 reads CASSRNAEDGYTF. In DNA, the CDR3 is TGTGCCAGCAGCCGGAACGCAGAAGATGGCTACACCTTC. The chain is built from TRBV4-2 and TRBJ1-2; D gene uncertain. Deletions cut 4 bases from V and 6 bases from J, with 12 bases between. The germline V gene encodes CDR1 LGHNA and CDR2 YNFKEQ. CDR3 length: 13 amino acids.

The chain uses TRBV7-6 and TRBJ1-2; 7 bases agree with TRBD1. CDR3 length equals 17 residues. Germline CDR1 is SGHVS and CDR2 is FNYEAQ. Trimming at V came to 2 bases and at J to 3 bases, leaving 12 bases not matched to a gene. As DNA, the CDR3 is TGTGCCAGCAGCTTATACCCGACAGGGTATGGCGACTATGGCTACACCTTC. Its translation: CASSLYPTGYGDYGYTF.

In its sample, this clonotype was seen a few times. The chain combines TRBV9 with TRBJ2-3; possible D gene TRBD2, 6 bases. V lost 0 bases, J lost 0 bases, and 14 bases lay in between. The CDR3 is made up of 17 amino acids. Germline values: CDR1 SGDLS, CDR2 YYNGEE. The CDR3 DNA reads TGTGCCAGCAGCGTAGGTTCATCTAGCGATAGCACAGATACGCAGTATTTT. Amino acids: CASSVGSSSDSTDTQYF.

This clonotype was seen a single time. V usage is TRBV18 and J usage is TRBJ2-7; TRBD2 aligns across 8 bases. Germline-derived CDR1 and CDR2 are KGHSH and LQKENI. The J segment lost 0 bases and the V segment lost 6 bases, leaving 19 bases of the junction unmatched. The CDR3 extends over 19 amino acids. The CDR3 loop is CASSSSTTKTSGPSYEQYF. CDR3 coding DNA: TGTGCCAGCTCTTCCTCAACGACCAAAACTAGCGGACCCTCCTACGAGCAGTACTTC.

CDR3 in DNA: TGTGCCAGCAGTCGGGGAACCCCCTCGTACAATGAGCAGTTCTTC. It codes for CASSRGTPSYNEQFF. The V and J genes are TRBV27 and TRBJ2-1, with a tentative D call TRBD2 (5 bases). The V end was cut by 5 bases, the J end by 4 bases, with 15 bases between. Germline-derived CDR1 and CDR2 are MNHEY and SMNVEV (reference sequence). The CDR3 loop spans 15 amino acids.

J is TRBJ2-3 and V is TRBV20-1, with 9 positions matching TRBD2. The ends lost 0 bases at V and 3 bases at J; junction bases unmatched: 7. The CDR3 length is 16 residues. Germline CDR1 is DFQATT and CDR2 is SNEGSKA (reference sequence). This CDR3 reads CSARDGASGTTDTQYF. The CDR3 DNA reads as TGCAGTGCTAGAGATGGAGCTAGCGGGACGACAGATACGCAGTATTTT.

This clonotype was counted between two and nine times. The rearrangement uses TRBV4-2 and TRBJ1-3; 9 nucleotides align to TRBD1. Germline-derived CDR1 and CDR2 are LGHNA and YNFKEQ. With 3 bases clipped from V and 0 bases from J, the junction kept 3 bases outside the gene matches. The CDR3 sequence is 16 residues long. The chain's CDR3 is CASSQGTGLSGNTIYF. CDR3 nucleotide sequence: TGTGCCAGCAGCCAGGGGACAGGGCTCTCTGGAAACACCATATATTTT.

The chain uses TRBV29-1 and TRBJ1-2; D is possibly TRBD1 (6 bases). The length of the CDR3 is 12 residues. CDR1 is SQVTM and CDR2 is ANQGSEA in the germline V gene. V dropped 7 bases and J dropped 8 bases, with 17 bases sitting between them. The CDR3 DNA follows: TGCAGCGCTAAGTACAGGGTTGACGGCTACACCTTC. Protein: CSAKYRVDGYTF.

This clonotype has just a few counts. This rearrangement joins TRBV2 to TRBJ2-1; the match to TRBD2 covers 7 bases. Germline V gene sequence: CDR1 SNHLY, CDR2 FYNNEI. There are 15 residues in the CDR3. Trimming at V came to 5 bases and at J to 4 bases, leaving 8 bases not matched to a gene. This CDR3 reads CASSSTSAPYNEQFF. The CDR3 DNA reads as TGTGCCAGCAGTAGTACTAGCGCTCCTTACAATGAGCAGTTCTTC.

This clonotype was seen a few times. The V gene is TRBV5-6, the J gene TRBJ2-6; TRBD1 agrees at 7 bases. In germline, CDR1 is SGHDT, CDR2 YYEEEE. V lost 7 bases and J lost 0; bases outside the gene matches: 1. The CDR3 is 14 residues long. The CDR3 here is CASYRGSGANVLTF. The CDR3 DNA reads as TGTGCCAGCTACAGGGGCTCTGGGGCCAACGTCCTGACTTTC.

This sequence joins TRBV20-1 and TRBJ2-1; 14 bases line up with TRBD2. V shed 0 bases and J 7 bases; nucleotides not matched to a gene: 8. The germline V gene has CDR1 DFQATT and CDR2 SNEGSKA (reference sequence). The CDR3 runs to 17 residues. CDR3 in amino acids: CSAREVTSGGATNEQFF. The CDR3, as DNA: TGCAGTGCTAGAGAAGTGACTAGCGGGGGGGCAACAAATGAGCAGTTCTTC.